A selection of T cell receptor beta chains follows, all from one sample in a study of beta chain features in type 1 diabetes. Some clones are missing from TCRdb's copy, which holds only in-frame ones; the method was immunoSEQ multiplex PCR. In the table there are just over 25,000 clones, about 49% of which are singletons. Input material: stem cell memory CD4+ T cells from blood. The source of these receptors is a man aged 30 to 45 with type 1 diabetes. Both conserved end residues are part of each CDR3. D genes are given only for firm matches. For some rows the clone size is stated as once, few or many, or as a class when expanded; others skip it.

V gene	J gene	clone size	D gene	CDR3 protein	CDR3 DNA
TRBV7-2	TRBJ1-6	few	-	CASRPQGLSPLHF	TGTGCCAGCAGACCTCAGGGTCTATCACCCCTCCACTTT
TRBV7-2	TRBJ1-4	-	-	CASSLGVSGEKLFF	TGTGCCAGCAGCTTAGGGGTTAGCGGGGAAAAACTGTTTTTT
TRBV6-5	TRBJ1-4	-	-	CASGQRETGEKLFF	TGTGCCAGCGGTCAACGGGAGACGGGTGAAAAACTGTTTTTT
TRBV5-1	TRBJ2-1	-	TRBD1	CASSPDRGPYNEQFF	TGCGCCAGCAGCCCGGACAGGGGGCCCTACAATGAGCAGTTCTTC
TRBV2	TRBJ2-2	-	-	CASTGSPGNTGELFF	TGTGCCAGTACAGGGTCCCCGGGGAACACCGGGGAGCTGTTTTTT
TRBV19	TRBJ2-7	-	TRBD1	CASSLALGQEFYEQYF	TGTGCCAGTAGCCTAGCGTTGGGACAGGAGTTCTACGAGCAGTACTTC
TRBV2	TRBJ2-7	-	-	CASSSGLPYEQYF	TGTGCCAGCAGTTCCGGACTGCCTTACGAGCAGTACTTC
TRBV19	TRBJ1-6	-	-	CASSVAGENSPLHF	TGTGCCAGTAGTGTGGCAGGGGAAAATTCACCCCTCCACTTT
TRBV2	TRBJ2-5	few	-	CASNFGSLGGETQYF	TGTGCCAGCAATTTCGGATCCCTCGGAGGGGAGACCCAGTACTTC
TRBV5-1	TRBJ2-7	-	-	CASSLGSPVYEQYF	TGCGCCAGCAGCTTGGGCTCTCCGGTTTACGAGCAGTACTTC
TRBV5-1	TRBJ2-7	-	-	CASSKPSEEQYF	TGCGCCAGCAGCAAGCCGAGCGAAGAGCAGTACTTC
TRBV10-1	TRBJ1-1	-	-	CASSGDTEAFF	TGCGCCAGCAGTGGAGACACTGAAGCTTTCTTT
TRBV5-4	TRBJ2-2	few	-	CASSLGRGTTGELFF	TGTGCCAGCAGCTTGGGCAGGGGAACCACCGGGGAGCTGTTTTTT
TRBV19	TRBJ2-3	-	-	CASSVQGTDTQYF	TGTGCCAGTAGTGTCCAGGGCACAGATACGCAGTATTTT
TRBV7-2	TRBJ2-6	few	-	CASSSATATSGANVLTF	TGTGCCAGCAGCTCAGCCACTGCTACCTCTGGGGCCAACGTCCTGACTTTC